Here is one T cell receptor beta chain with its context. Method: immunoSEQ multiplex PCR; TCRdb's copy keeps in-frame clones and lacks some. The sample includes approximately 200,000 clones, about 86% seen only once; the top ten take approximately 1.3%. This sample was included in a study of blood T cell repertoires in COVID-19. For the study at large: The United States, Italy and Spain provided the acute and convalescent COVID-19 samples.

Germline V gene sequence: CDR1 SNHLY, CDR2 FYNNEI. The CDR3 consists of 15 residues. Trimming shortened V by 2 bases and J by 0 bases, and 9 bases separated the two germline ends. Adults between about 18 and 89 years of age took part from some 25 US areas. Material: PBMCs or T cells enriched from blood (not recorded which). The chain uses TRBV2 and TRBJ2-3; D uncertain. The TCR comes from a woman between 40 and 50 years old with acute COVID-19. CDR3 bases: TGTGCCAGCAGTGAATGGCAACTAAGCACAGATACGCAGTATTTT. Translated: CASSEWQLSTDTQYF.